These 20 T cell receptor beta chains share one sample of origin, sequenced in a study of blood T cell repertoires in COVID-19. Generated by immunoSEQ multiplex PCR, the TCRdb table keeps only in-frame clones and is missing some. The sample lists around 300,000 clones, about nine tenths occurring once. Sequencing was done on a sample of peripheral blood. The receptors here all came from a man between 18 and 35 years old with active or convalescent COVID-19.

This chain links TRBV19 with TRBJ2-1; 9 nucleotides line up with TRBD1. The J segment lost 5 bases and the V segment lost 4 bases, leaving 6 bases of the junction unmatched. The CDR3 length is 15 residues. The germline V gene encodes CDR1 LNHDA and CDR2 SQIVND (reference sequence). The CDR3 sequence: CASSSLGQGHNEQFF. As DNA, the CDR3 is TGTGCCAGTAGTAGTTTGGGACAGGGCCACAATGAGCAGTTCTTC.

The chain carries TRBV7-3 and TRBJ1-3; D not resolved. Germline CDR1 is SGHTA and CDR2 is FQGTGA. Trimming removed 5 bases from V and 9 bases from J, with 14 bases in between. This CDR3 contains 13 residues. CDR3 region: CASSQPREGTIYF. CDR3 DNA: TGTGCCAGCAGCCAACCCCGGGAGGGCACCATATATTTT.

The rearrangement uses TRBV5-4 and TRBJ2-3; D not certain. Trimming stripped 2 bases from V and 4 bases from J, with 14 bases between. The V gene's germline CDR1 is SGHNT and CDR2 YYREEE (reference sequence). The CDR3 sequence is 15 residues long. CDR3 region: CASSFPSSRSDTQYF. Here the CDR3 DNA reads TGTGCCAGCAGCTTTCCTAGTAGTCGTTCAGATACGCAGTATTTT.

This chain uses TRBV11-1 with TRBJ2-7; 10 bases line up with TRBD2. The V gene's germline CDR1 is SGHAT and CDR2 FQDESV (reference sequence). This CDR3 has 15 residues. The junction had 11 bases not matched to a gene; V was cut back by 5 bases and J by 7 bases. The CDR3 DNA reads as TGTGCCAGCAGCCCCCCCGGTGAGCGGGAGGGTGAGCAGTACTTC. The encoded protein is CASSPPGEREGEQYF. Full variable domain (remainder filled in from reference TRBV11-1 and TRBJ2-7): EAEVAQSPRYKITEKSQAVAFWCDPISGHATLYWYRQILGQGPELLVQFQDESVVDDSQLPKDRFSAERLKGVDSTLKIQPAELGDSAMYLCASSPPGEREGEQYFGPGTRLTVT.

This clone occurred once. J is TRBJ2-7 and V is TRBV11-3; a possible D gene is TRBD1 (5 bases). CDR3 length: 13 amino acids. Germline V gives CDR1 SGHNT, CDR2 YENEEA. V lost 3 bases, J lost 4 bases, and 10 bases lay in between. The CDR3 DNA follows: TGTGCCAGCAGCTTGGACCAGGGTTACGAGCAGTACTTC. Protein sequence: CASSLDQGYEQYF.

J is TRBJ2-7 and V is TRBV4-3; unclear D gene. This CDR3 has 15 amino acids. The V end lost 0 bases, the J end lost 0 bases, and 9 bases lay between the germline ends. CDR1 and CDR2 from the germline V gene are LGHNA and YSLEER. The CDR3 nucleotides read TGCGCCAGCAGCCAAGAACCGGCTAGCTCCTACGAGCAGTACTTC. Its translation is CASSQEPASSYEQYF.

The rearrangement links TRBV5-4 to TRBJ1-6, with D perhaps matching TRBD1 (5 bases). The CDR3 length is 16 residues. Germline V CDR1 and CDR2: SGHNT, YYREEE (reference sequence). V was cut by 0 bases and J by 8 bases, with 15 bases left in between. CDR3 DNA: TGTGCCAGCAGCTTGGGGGCCGCGGGACGGGATTCACCCCTCCACTTT. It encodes CASSLGAAGRDSPLHF.

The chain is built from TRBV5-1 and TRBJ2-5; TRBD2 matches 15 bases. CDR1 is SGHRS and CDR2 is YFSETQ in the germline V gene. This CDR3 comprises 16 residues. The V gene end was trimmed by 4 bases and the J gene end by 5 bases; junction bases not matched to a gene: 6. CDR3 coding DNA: TGCGCCAGCAGCCCACCGGGACTAGCGGGAGGCGAGACCCAGTACTTC. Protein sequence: CASSPPGLAGGETQYF.

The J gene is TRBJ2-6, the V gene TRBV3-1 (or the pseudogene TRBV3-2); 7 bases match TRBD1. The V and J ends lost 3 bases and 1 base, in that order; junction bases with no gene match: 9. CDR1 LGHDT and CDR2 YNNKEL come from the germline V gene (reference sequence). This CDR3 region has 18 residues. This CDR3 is CASSQGTEYSSGANVLTF. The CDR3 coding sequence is TGTGCCAGCAGCCAGGGGACAGAGTATAGTTCTGGGGCCAACGTCCTGACTTTC.

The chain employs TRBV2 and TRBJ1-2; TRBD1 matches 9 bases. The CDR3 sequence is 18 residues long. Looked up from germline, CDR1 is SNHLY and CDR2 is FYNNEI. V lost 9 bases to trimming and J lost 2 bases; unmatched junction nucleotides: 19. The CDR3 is CARRPSRDVGTGNYGYTF. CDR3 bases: TGTGCCAGGCGGCCTTCGAGGGATGTCGGGACAGGGAACTATGGCTACACCTTC.

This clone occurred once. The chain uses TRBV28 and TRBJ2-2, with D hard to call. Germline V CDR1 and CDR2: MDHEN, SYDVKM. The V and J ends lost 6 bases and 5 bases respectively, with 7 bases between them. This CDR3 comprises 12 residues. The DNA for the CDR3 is TGTGCCAGCAGGAGGCCAACCGGGGAGCTGTTTTTT. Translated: CASRRPTGELFF.

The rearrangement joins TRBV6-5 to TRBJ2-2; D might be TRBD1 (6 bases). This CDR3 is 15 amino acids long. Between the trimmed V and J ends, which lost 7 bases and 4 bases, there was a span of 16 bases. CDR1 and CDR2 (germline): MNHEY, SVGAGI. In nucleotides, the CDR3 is TGTGCCAGCACAAGACAGGTTTCAGCCACCGGGGAGCTGTTTTTT. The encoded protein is CASTRQVSATGELFF.

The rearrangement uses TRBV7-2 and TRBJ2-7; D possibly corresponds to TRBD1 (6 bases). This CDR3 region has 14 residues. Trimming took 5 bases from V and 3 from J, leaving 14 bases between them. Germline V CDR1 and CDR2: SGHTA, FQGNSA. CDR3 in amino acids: CASSQQGELYEQYF. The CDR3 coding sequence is TGTGCCAGCAGCCAACAGGGCGAGCTCTACGAGCAGTACTTC.

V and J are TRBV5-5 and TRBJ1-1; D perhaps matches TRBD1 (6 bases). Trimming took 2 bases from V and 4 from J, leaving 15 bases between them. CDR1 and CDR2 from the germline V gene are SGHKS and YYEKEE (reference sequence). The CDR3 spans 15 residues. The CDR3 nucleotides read TGTGCCAGCAGCTTCCACAGGGCAGGTAGCACTGAAGCTTTCTTT. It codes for CASSFHRAGSTEAFF.

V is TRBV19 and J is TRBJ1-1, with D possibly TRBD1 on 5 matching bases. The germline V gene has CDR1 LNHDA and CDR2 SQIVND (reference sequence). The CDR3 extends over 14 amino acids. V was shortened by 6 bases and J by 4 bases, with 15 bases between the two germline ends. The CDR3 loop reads CASRTGDFTTEAFF. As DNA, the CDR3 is TGTGCCAGTAGAACCGGGGACTTCACCACTGAAGCTTTCTTT.

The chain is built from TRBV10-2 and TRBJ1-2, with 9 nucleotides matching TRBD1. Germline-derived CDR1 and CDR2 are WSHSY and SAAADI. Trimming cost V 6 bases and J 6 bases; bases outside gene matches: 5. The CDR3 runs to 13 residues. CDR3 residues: CASRPTGGHGYTF. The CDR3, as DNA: TGCGCCAGCAGGCCTACAGGGGGCCATGGCTACACCTTC.

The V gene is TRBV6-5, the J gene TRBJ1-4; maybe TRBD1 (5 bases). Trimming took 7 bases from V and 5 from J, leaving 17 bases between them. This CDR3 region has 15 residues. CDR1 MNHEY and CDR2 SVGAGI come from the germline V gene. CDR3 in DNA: TGTGCCAGCAAAATGGCGGGACGGACGAATGAAAAACTGTTTTTT. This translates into CASKMAGRTNEKLFF.

CDR3 sequence: CASSQWSGKVGNEQFF. CDR3 bases: TGCGCCAGCAGCCAATGGTCCGGGAAGGTAGGCAATGAGCAGTTCTTC. J is TRBJ2-1 and V is TRBV4-1; D is perhaps TRBD2 (5 bases). The CDR3 is made up of 16 amino acids. V was cut by 2 bases and J by 6 bases, with 17 bases left in between. CDR1 and CDR2 (germline): MGHRA, YSYEKL.

The DNA for the CDR3 is TGTGCCAGCTCCCCCGGGGGGCGCGAGACCCAGTACTTC. It yields the protein CASSPGGRETQYF. This chain links TRBV18 with TRBJ2-5, with a weak D call TRBD2 (7 bases). Trimming took 6 bases from V and 5 from J, leaving 13 bases between them. The germline V gene has CDR1 KGHSH and CDR2 LQKENI. The CDR3 has 13 residues.

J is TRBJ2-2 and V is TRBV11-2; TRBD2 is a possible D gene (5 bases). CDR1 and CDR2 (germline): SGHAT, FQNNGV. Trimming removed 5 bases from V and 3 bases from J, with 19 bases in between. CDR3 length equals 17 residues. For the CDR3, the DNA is TGTGCCAGCAGCCACGTCCGGGATAACATTTACACCGGGGAGCTGTTTTTT. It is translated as CASSHVRDNIYTGELFF. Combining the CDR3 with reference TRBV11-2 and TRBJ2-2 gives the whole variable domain EAGVAQSPRYKIIEKRQSVAFWCNPISGHATLYWYQQILGQGPKLLIQFQNNGVVDDSQLPKDRFSAERLKGVDSTLKIQPAKLEDSAVYLCASSHVRDNIYTGELFFGEGSRLTVL.